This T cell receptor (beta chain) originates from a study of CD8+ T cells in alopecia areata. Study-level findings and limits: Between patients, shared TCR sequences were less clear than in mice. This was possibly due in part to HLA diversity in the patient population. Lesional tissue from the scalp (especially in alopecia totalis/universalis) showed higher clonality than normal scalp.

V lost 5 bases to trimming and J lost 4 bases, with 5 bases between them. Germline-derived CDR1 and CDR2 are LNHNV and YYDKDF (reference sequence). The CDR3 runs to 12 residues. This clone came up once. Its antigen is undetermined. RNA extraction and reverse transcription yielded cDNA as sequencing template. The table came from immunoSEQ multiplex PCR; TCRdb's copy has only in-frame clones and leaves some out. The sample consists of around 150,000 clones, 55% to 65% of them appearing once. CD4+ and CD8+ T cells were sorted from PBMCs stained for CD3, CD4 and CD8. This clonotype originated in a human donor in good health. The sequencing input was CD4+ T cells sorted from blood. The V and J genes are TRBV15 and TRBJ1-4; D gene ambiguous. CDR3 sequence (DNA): TGTGCCACCAGCGGAAATAATGAAAAACTGTTTTTT. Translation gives CATSGNNEKLFF.